These 25 T cell receptor beta chains were all obtained from the same sample, sequenced in a study of blood T cells in healthy people across ages. A second PCR of roughly 7 to 11 cycles used a sample-barcoded 5' primer and a J-beta primer mix. Using its own MiXCR run on the 5' RACE reads, TCRdb lists one record per CDR3 protein. The repertoire holds some 1.8 million distinct CDR3 sequences, with about 39% as singletons. Specimen: blood. The source of these receptors is a human donor in good health.

This clonotype has only a few counts. J is TRBJ2-5 and V is TRBV28, with D perhaps being TRBD1 or TRBD2 (5 bases each). Germline V gene sequence: CDR1 MDHEN, CDR2 SYDVKM. Trimming shortened V by 7 bases and J by 4 bases, and 13 bases separated the two germline ends. This CDR3 has 13 residues. The CDR3: CASKWQGAETQYF. The CDR3 bases are TGTGCCAGCAAGTGGCAGGGAGCAGAGACCCAGTACTTC.

The V call is TRBV6-5, the J call TRBJ1-4, with D possibly TRBD1 on 6 matching bases. Germline CDR1 MNHEY, CDR2 SVGAGI. V was clipped by 5 bases and J by 8 bases, with 18 bases between them. The CDR3 loop spans 15 amino acids. The CDR3 DNA reads TGTGCCAGCAGTCGTAAACAGGGAAATGAAGAAAAACTGTTTTTT. Translation gives CASSRKQGNEEKLFF.

This chain connects TRBV28 to TRBJ1-6, with a weak D call TRBD1 (5 bases). The CDR3 contains 17 residues. CDR1 is MDHEN and CDR2 is SYDVKM in the germline V gene. V was cut by 6 bases and J by 0 bases, with 15 bases left in between. CDR3 loop: CASRTQWGSSYNSPLHF. CDR3 nucleotide sequence: TGTGCCAGCAGGACCCAGTGGGGGAGCTCCTATAATTCACCCCTCCACTTT.

This clonotype was counted only a few times. The chain joins TRBV15 to TRBJ1-5, with no clear D. CDR1 and CDR2 from the germline V gene are LNHNV and YYDKDF (reference sequence). CDR3 length: 14 residues. Between the trimmed V and J ends, which lost 1 base and 9 bases, there was a span of 13 bases. CDR3: CATSRAPRWAPQHF. In DNA, the CDR3 is TGTGCCACCAGCAGAGCTCCCCGTTGGGCGCCCCAGCATTTT.

This clonotype was counted once. A junction end diverges from the germline sequence, so it may reflect a read error. The V call is TRBV6-2 or TRBV6-3, the J call TRBJ2-1; D may be TRBD1 (6 bases). Germline V gene lookup returns CDR1 MNHEY and CDR2 SVGEGT. The CDR3 totals 14 residues. As DNA, the CDR3 is TGTGTCAGCAGTTGGCAGGGGCAACACAATGAGCAGTTCTTC. Residues: CVSSWQGQHNEQFF.

The chain couples TRBV2 to TRBJ2-3; D remains unclear. The CDR3 consists of 14 residues. CDR1 SNHLY and CDR2 FYNNEI come from the germline V gene. V was clipped by 8 bases and J by 0 bases, with 12 bases between them. The CDR3 sequence is CASYRKPSTDTQYF. CDR3 DNA: TGTGCCAGCTACCGTAAACCTAGCACAGATACGCAGTATTTT.

The CDR3 is CASSPGTRQFF. For the CDR3, the DNA is TGTGCCAGCAGTCCCGGGACTAGACAGTTCTTC. The rearrangement joins TRBV6-2 or TRBV6-3 to TRBJ2-1; 8 nucleotides align to TRBD2. Germline V gives CDR1 MNHEY, CDR2 SVGEGT. V lost 5 bases to trimming and J lost 13 bases; unmatched junction nucleotides: 4. The CDR3 has 11 residues.

The V call is TRBV7-8, the J call TRBJ2-7; 8 bases match TRBD2. Germline CDR1 reads SGHVS; CDR2 reads FQNEAQ. This CDR3 has 16 amino acids. V trimming: 1 base; J trimming: 2 bases; junction bases outside the gene matches: 7. The CDR3 loop reads CASSLVVGGGTYEQYF. The CDR3 DNA is TGTGCCAGCAGCTTAGTTGTTGGCGGGGGGACCTACGAGCAGTACTTC.

This clonotype was seen many times. This rearrangement joins TRBV6-5 to TRBJ2-4; D is perhaps TRBD2 (5 bases). This CDR3 has 13 amino acids. CDR1 and CDR2 from the germline V gene are MNHEY and SVGAGI. V was cut by 6 bases and J by 11 bases, with 17 bases left in between. The CDR3 protein is CASSWAGQTVQYF. CDR3 bases: TGTGCCAGCAGCTGGGCGGGCCAGACCGTTCAGTACTTC.

The chain has TRBV4-3 and TRBJ1-4; perhaps TRBD1 as D (5 bases). The germline V and J ends were trimmed by 4 bases and 8 bases, with 17 bases remaining between them. Looked up from germline, CDR1 is LGHNA and CDR2 is YSLEER. There are 15 residues in the CDR3. CDR3 DNA: TGCGCCAGCAGCCCCCAATTCAGGGAAGAAGAAAAACTGTTTTTT. It specifies CASSPQFREEEKLFF.

With respect to this clonotype: Just one base apart from a much larger clone, this may be a read error. J is TRBJ2-1 and V is TRBV20-1; possibly TRBD1 or TRBD2 for D (5 bases each). Germline assignment: CDR1 DFQATT and CDR2 SNEGSKA (reference sequence). The CDR3 is 14 amino acids. This CDR3 reads CSAPAEGFSYERFF. DNA of the CDR3: TGCAGTGCTCCTGCCGAGGGGTTTTCTTATGAGCGGTTCTTC.

Regarding this clonotype: It may be a read error: a sequence one base away is much more abundant. This rearrangement joins TRBV27 to TRBJ2-7; D call uncertain. V was trimmed by 2 bases and J by 3 bases, leaving 11 bases between them. Germline V CDR1 and CDR2: MNHEY, SMNVEV (reference sequence). CDR3 length: 14 residues. The CDR3 spells CASSLMVPFYEQYF. DNA for the CDR3: TGTGCCAGCAGTTTAATGGTCCCTTTCTACGAGCAGTACTTC.

The chain recombines TRBV20-1 with TRBJ2-1; D is unclear. V dropped 0 bases and J dropped 9 bases, with 15 bases sitting between them. Per the germline V gene, CDR1 is DFQATT and CDR2 is SNEGSKA (reference sequence). The CDR3 runs to 14 residues. The CDR3 nucleotides are TGCAGTGCTAGAGAGGGTATCGGTTTAGGTGAGCAGTTCTTC. It is translated as CSAREGIGLGEQFF.

V and J are TRBV4-3 and TRBJ1-2; D unresolved. V was cut by 1 base and J by 3 bases, with 12 bases left in between. There are 15 residues in the CDR3. Germline lookup yields CDR1 LGHNA and CDR2 YSLEER. CDR3: CASSQGAGRDYGYTF. The DNA of the CDR3 is TGCGCCAGCAGCCAAGGTGCTGGCCGGGACTATGGCTACACCTTC.

J is TRBJ2-7 and V is TRBV24-1; no firm D call. The CDR3 is made up of 13 amino acids. Germline loops: CDR1 KGHDR, CDR2 SFDVKD. Trimming stripped 5 bases from V and 4 bases from J, with 11 bases between. The CDR3: CATSGGEKYEQYF. Written as DNA, the CDR3 is TGTGCCACCAGTGGAGGAGAAAAGTACGAGCAGTACTTC.

This clonotype showed up just a few times. The V and J genes are TRBV24-1 and TRBJ2-7, with D maybe TRBD2 (5 bases). V shed 0 bases and J shed 0 bases, with 11 bases lying between them. CDR3 length: 16 residues. Germline V gene lookup returns CDR1 KGHDR and CDR2 SFDVKD. Here the CDR3 reads CATSDLFGESSYEQYF. CDR3 in DNA: TGTGCCACCAGTGATTTGTTCGGGGAAAGCTCCTACGAGCAGTACTTC.

This clonotype was seen at least ten times. The chain employs TRBV2 and TRBJ2-4; D unclear. V was shortened by 6 bases and J by 4 bases, with 19 bases between the two germline ends. Germline V gene sequence: CDR1 SNHLY, CDR2 FYNNEI. This CDR3 contains 16 residues. CDR3 in amino acids: CASRKVGGIEKNIQYF. Here the CDR3 DNA reads TGTGCCAGCAGGAAAGTGGGCGGCATAGAAAAAAACATTCAGTACTTC.

The rearrangement joins TRBV28 to TRBJ2-5, with a weak D call TRBD2 (5 bases). Trimming cost V 1 base and J 0 bases, with 15 bases left between them. There are 17 residues in the CDR3. Germline CDR1 MDHEN, CDR2 SYDVKM. The DNA of the CDR3 is TGTGCCAGCAGTTTATTTCGGAGGCTCCGTAACCAAGAGACCCAGTACTTC. Protein product: CASSLFRRLRNQETQYF. Full variable domain (remainder filled in from reference TRBV28 and TRBJ2-5): DVKVTQSSRYLVKRTGEKVFLECVQDMDHENMFWYRQDPGLGLRLIYFSYDVKMKEKGDIPEGYSVSREKKERFSLILESASTNQTSMYLCASSLFRRLRNQETQYFGPGTRLLVL.

This clonotype was counted a few times. V is TRBV10-2 and J is TRBJ2-5; D is perhaps TRBD1 (5 bases). Looked up from germline, CDR1 is WSHSY and CDR2 is SAAADI. The CDR3 runs to 14 residues. The germline V and J ends were trimmed by 1 base and 5 bases, with 11 bases remaining between them. DNA for the CDR3: TGCGCCAGCAGTGAGTTGGGGCTCGTGGAGACCCAGTACTTC. Its protein is CASSELGLVETQYF.

Turning to this clonotype: One junction end disagrees with the germline gene, perhaps due to a read error. This chain links TRBV20-1 with TRBJ2-1, with 11 nucleotides matching TRBD1. The germline CDR1 and CDR2 sequences are DFQATT and SNEGSKA (reference sequence). The CDR3 consists of 15 residues. The CDR3 loop is CSAAMGQGVKNEQFF. CDR3 bases: TGCAGTGCCGCGATGGGACAGGGGGTCAAGAATGAGCAGTTCTTT.

The gene calls are TRBV4-3 and TRBJ2-7; TRBD2 matches 11 bases. This CDR3 contains 17 residues. CDR1 LGHNA and CDR2 YSLEER come from the germline V gene. The junction had 11 bases not matched to a gene; V was cut back by 0 bases and J by 7 bases. Here the CDR3 reads CASSQEMELAGEREQYF. The CDR3 DNA follows: TGCGCCAGCAGCCAAGAAATGGAACTAGCGGGGGAACGGGAGCAGTACTTC.

This clonotype is a singleton in its sample. The genes are TRBV6-5 and TRBJ1-5; D uncertain. Deletions cut 7 bases from V and 0 bases from J, with 7 bases between. Germline CDR1 reads MNHEY; CDR2 reads SVGAGI. The CDR3 is 13 residues long. The CDR3 here is CASKDGSNQPQHF. CDR3 DNA: TGTGCCAGCAAGGACGGTAGCAATCAGCCCCAGCATTTT.

This chain connects TRBV11-2 to TRBJ1-1, with TRBD1 identical over 7 bases. The ends lost 8 bases at V and 3 bases at J; junction bases unmatched: 9. This CDR3 spans 14 amino acids. The germline V gene encodes CDR1 SGHAT and CDR2 FQNNGV. The CDR3 sequence is CASSKDRFYTEAFF. DNA for the CDR3: TGTGCCAGCTCCAAGGACAGGTTCTACACTGAAGCTTTCTTT.

The gene calls are TRBV28 and TRBJ2-5; no firm D call. Germline CDR1 MDHEN, CDR2 SYDVKM. V was shortened by 6 bases and J by 0 bases, with 8 bases between the two germline ends. The CDR3 contains 13 residues. DNA of the CDR3: TGTGCCAGCAGATTCAGGTACCAAGAGACCCAGTACTTC. It encodes CASRFRYQETQYF.

There are a few counts of this clonotype. The rearrangement joins TRBV15 to TRBJ2-3, with no clear D. Trimming took off 4 bases at V and 2 bases at J, with 19 bases between the two ends. CDR1 and CDR2 (germline): LNHNV, YYDKDF (reference sequence). The CDR3 runs to 17 residues. The chain's CDR3 is CATSTINSSVLTDTQYF. The DNA for the CDR3 is TGTGCCACCAGCACAATTAACAGCTCGGTCCTCACAGATACGCAGTATTTT.